One TCR beta chain is described in this entry. Its antigen is still unknown. All patients relapsed after autologous stem cell transplantation, and brentuximab vedotin exposure varied. Best overall response was complete response, partial response or progressive disease in these relapsed/refractory classical Hodgkin lymphoma patients. Per the germline V gene, CDR1 is LNHNV and CDR2 is YYDKDF (reference sequence). V lost 2 bases, J lost 12 bases, and 13 bases stayed unmatched. The CDR3 spans 15 residues. This entry comes from a study of PD-1 blockade in classical Hodgkin lymphoma. Whole-study findings and limits: Newly diagnosed patients were reported to start with lower TCR diversity than healthy donors. Possibly reflecting disease activity or prior therapy, repertoire differences have causes that remain undefined.

Generated by immunoSEQ multiplex PCR, the TCRdb table keeps only in-frame clones and is missing some. The sample carries more than 60,000 clones, more than 75% recorded once. The V and J genes are TRBV15 and TRBJ2-1; 7 nucleotides align to TRBD2. This receptor was taken from a human donor with classical Hodgkin lymphoma. The sample consisted of peripheral blood mononuclear cells (PBMCs), taken at baseline. CDR3: CATSRRLAETTGQFF. DNA for the CDR3: TGTGCCACCAGCAGACGGCTAGCGGAAACCACCGGGCAGTTCTTC.